This is a list of T cell receptor beta chains from one sample in a study of T cell responses to AZD1222 COVID-19 vaccine. The method was immunoSEQ multiplex PCR; TCRdb's version includes in-frame clones alone and lacks a portion of them. The profile shows 150,000 to 200,000 clones, approximately 91% of them singletons. Sequencing used peripheral blood, obtained on day 0 of AZD1222 vaccination. These receptor sequences come from an adult in good health. Both conserved end residues are part of each CDR3. The order of the fields is clone size, V gene, J gene, D gene, CDR3 DNA, CDR3 protein. D genes are given only for firm matches. Part of the rows lack a size; the others show once, few, many or a class for expanded clones.

clone_size: .; v_call: TRBV30; j_call: TRBJ1-4; d_call: .; cdr3_nt: TGTGCCTGGAGGTGGGGACCTACTAATGAAAAACTGTTTTTT; cdr3_aa: CAWRWGPTNEKLFF
clone_size: .; v_call: TRBV4-1; j_call: TRBJ1-4; d_call: .; cdr3_nt: TGCGCCAGCAGCCAAGAGGACCGAGAGGGTAGACACGAAAAACTGTTTTTT; cdr3_aa: CASSQEDREGRHEKLFF
clone_size: .; v_call: TRBV19; j_call: TRBJ1-2; d_call: TRBD1; cdr3_nt: TGTGCCAGTAGTATGCAGAGGGGGCTCGACGGCTACACCTTC; cdr3_aa: CASSMQRGLDGYTF
clone_size: .; v_call: TRBV7-9; j_call: TRBJ2-2; d_call: TRBD1; cdr3_nt: TGTGCCAGCAGCACCACCGGGACAGGGCGAACCGGGGAGCTGTTTTTT; cdr3_aa: CASSTTGTGRTGELFF
clone_size: .; v_call: TRBV6-5; j_call: TRBJ1-5; d_call: .; cdr3_nt: TGTGCCAGCAGCCCAGGGGCGCAAAATCAGCCCCAGCATTTT; cdr3_aa: CASSPGAQNQPQHF
clone_size: many; v_call: TRBV15; j_call: TRBJ1-3; d_call: .; cdr3_nt: TGTGCCACCAGCAGAGTCGAGGGAGCCATATATTTT; cdr3_aa: CATSRVEGAIYF
clone_size: .; v_call: TRBV9; j_call: TRBJ1-1; d_call: TRBD1; cdr3_nt: TGTGCCAGCAGCGTAATGACAGGGGCGAACACTGAAGCTTTCTTT; cdr3_aa: CASSVMTGANTEAFF
clone_size: once; v_call: TRBV24-1; j_call: TRBJ2-5; d_call: .; cdr3_nt: TGTGCCACCGGGGTGGCGGGGGCAGGAGAGACCCAGTACTTC; cdr3_aa: CATGVAGAGETQYF
clone_size: .; v_call: TRBV10-1; j_call: TRBJ1-1; d_call: .; cdr3_nt: TGCGCCAGCAGGAGGGACAAGAACACTGAAGCTTTCTTT; cdr3_aa: CASRRDKNTEAFF
clone_size: .; v_call: TRBV6-5; j_call: TRBJ1-2; d_call: .; cdr3_nt: TGTGCCAGCAGCCTTAACCGGGGAGGCTACACCTTC; cdr3_aa: CASSLNRGGYTF
clone_size: .; v_call: TRBV7-8; j_call: TRBJ2-3; d_call: .; cdr3_nt: TGTGCCAGCAGCTTAGTAGCTCAAACAGATACGCAGTATTTT; cdr3_aa: CASSLVAQTDTQYF
clone_size: .; v_call: TRBV11-2; j_call: TRBJ1-3; d_call: .; cdr3_nt: TGTGCCAGCAGCTTAGCCCCTTCTTCTGGAAACACCATATATTTT; cdr3_aa: CASSLAPSSGNTIYF
clone_size: once; v_call: TRBV9; j_call: TRBJ2-7; d_call: .; cdr3_nt: TGTGCCAGCAGCGTAGGAGGCCCAACTAACCTGTACTACGAGCAGTACTTC; cdr3_aa: CASSVGGPTNLYYEQYF
clone_size: .; v_call: TRBV19; j_call: TRBJ1-5; d_call: .; cdr3_nt: TGTGCCAGTAGCCAGGGTGATTCTAGAAGGCATTTT; cdr3_aa: CASSQGDSRRHF
clone_size: .; v_call: TRBV28; j_call: TRBJ2-3; d_call: .; cdr3_nt: TGTGCCACGACCGGGACGGAGAGCACAGATACGCAGTATTTT; cdr3_aa: CATTGTESTDTQYF
clone_size: .; v_call: TRBV14; j_call: TRBJ1-6; d_call: .; cdr3_nt: TGTGCCAGCAGCCTCGACAGTTTTAATTCACCCCTCCACTTT; cdr3_aa: CASSLDSFNSPLHF
clone_size: .; v_call: TRBV28; j_call: TRBJ1-5; d_call: .; cdr3_nt: TGTGCCAGCAACATTCTCCACCAGCCCCAGCATTTT; cdr3_aa: CASNILHQPQHF
clone_size: .; v_call: TRBV9; j_call: TRBJ1-1; d_call: TRBD1; cdr3_nt: TGTGCCAGCAGCGCCGGGACAGGGGCTGAAGCTTTCTTT; cdr3_aa: CASSAGTGAEAFF
clone_size: .; v_call: TRBV10-3; j_call: TRBJ2-1; d_call: .; cdr3_nt: TGTGCCATCATGAAGAACAATGAGCAGTTCTTC; cdr3_aa: CAIMKNNEQFF
clone_size: .; v_call: TRBV5-6; j_call: TRBJ2-3; d_call: TRBD2; cdr3_nt: TGTGCCAGCAGCGGATGGACTAGCCCTCTGAGCACAGATACGCAGTATTTT; cdr3_aa: CASSGWTSPLSTDTQYF
clone_size: .; v_call: TRBV5-1; j_call: TRBJ2-7; d_call: TRBD1; cdr3_nt: TGCGCCAGCAGCTTAGACAGGGCGTCCTACGAGCAGTACTTC; cdr3_aa: CASSLDRASYEQYF
clone_size: .; v_call: TRBV3-1/TRBV3-2; j_call: TRBJ1-4; d_call: .; cdr3_nt: TGTGCCAGCAGCCAAGATGGGCAGGAGAATGCAAAACTGTTTTTT; cdr3_aa: CASSQDGQENAKLFF
clone_size: .; v_call: TRBV10-3; j_call: TRBJ2-2; d_call: .; cdr3_nt: TGTGCCATCACCCAAACAGGTACCGGGGAGCTGTTTTTT; cdr3_aa: CAITQTGTGELFF